This T cell receptor beta chain was observed in a study of T cell repertoires in cytomegalovirus infection. About the research overall: Indications of both CMV infection and matching HLA type were provided by public TCR beta signatures.

TCRdb re-analysed the reads in MiXCR, keeping a single row per CDR3 protein. The sample holds under 350,000 distinct CDR3 sequences; roughly a fifth are singletons and the top ten take approximately 19%. V was pared by 0 bases and J by 3 bases, with 12 bases between. The length of the CDR3 is 15 residues. This clonotype was seen at least ten times. What it recognizes is unknown. The origin of this receptor is a human donor in good health (CMV status not recorded). Some clones in this sample may be carry-over from other donors' samples. The chain carries TRBV12-3 or TRBV12-4 and TRBJ2-7; D gene unclear. Source: cultured PBMCs, taken from culture after CMV antigen stimulation. CDR3 sequence: CASSLAGDLYYEQYF. The CDR3 DNA sequence: TGTGCCAGCAGTTTAGCGGGCGATTTATACTACGAGCAGTACTTC.